The rows below give T cell receptor beta chains drawn from one sample of a study of blood T cells in healthy people across ages. TCRdb fed the 5' RACE reads into MiXCR, producing one record per CDR3 protein. Of approximately 350,000 distinct CDR3 sequences in the sample, more than 45% were seen once. The sequenced sample consisted of blood. Source of these receptors: a man aged 55 to 70 in good health. Both conserved end residues are part of each CDR3. The D gene is left open where the match is weak. Size tells how often a clone was seen (once, few, many) or the class of an expanded clone, and some rows leave it out.

abundance,d_gene,j_gene,v_gene,CDR3aa,CDR3nt
.,.,TRBJ2-3,TRBV29-1,CSAPGGAGITDTQYF,TGCAGCGCCCCCGGTGGGGCAGGCATCACAGATACGCAGTATTTT
.,.,TRBJ1-2,TRBV12-3/TRBV12-4,CASSFKGGRGGYGYTF,TGTGCCAGCAGTTTTAAGGGGGGCCGGGGAGGTTATGGCTACACCTTC
.,.,TRBJ2-1,TRBV7-2,CASRGPGSGYNEQFF,TGTGCCAGCAGAGGCCCCGGGAGCGGATACAATGAGCAGTTCTTC
.,TRBD1,TRBJ1-2,TRBV7-2,CASSLRPGQGVWGYTF,TGTGCCAGCAGCCTCAGGCCCGGACAGGGAGTATGGGGCTACACCTTC
.,TRBD1,TRBJ2-7,TRBV27,CASSSHRGEQYF,TGTGCCAGCAGTTCCCACAGGGGCGAGCAGTACTTC
.,TRBD1,TRBJ2-3,TRBV11-2,CASSLDRGFGTQYF,TGTGCCAGCAGCTTAGACAGGGGGTTTGGTACGCAGTATTTT
.,.,TRBJ2-3,TRBV24-1,CATSDLWSDTQYF,TGTGCCACCAGTGATTTATGGTCTGATACGCAGTATTTT
few,.,TRBJ2-1,TRBV28,CASSRDRTYNEQFF,TGTGCCAGCAGTAGGGACCGGACCTACAATGAGCAGTTCTTC
.,TRBD1,TRBJ2-7,TRBV25-1,CASSPNMGQGAEQYF,TGTGCCAGCAGTCCCAACATGGGACAGGGGGCCGAGCAGTACTTC
.,.,TRBJ2-4,TRBV19,CASSMGRARAKNIQYF,TGTGCCAGTAGTATGGGAAGGGCGCGAGCCAAAAACATTCAGTACTTC
.,.,TRBJ2-6,TRBV6-4,CATSYRAGANVLTF,TGTGCCACCTCCTACAGAGCTGGGGCCAACGTCCTGACTTTC
few,.,TRBJ2-6,TRBV20-1,CSARDASLPSGANVLTF,TGCAGTGCTAGAGATGCTAGCCTCCCCTCTGGGGCCAACGTCCTGACTTTC
.,.,TRBJ1-1,TRBV20-1,CRTSNTEAFF,TGCAGGACATCAAACACTGAAGCTTTCTTT
.,TRBD2,TRBJ2-3,TRBV3-1,CASSQDGRSGGRTDTQYF,TGTGCCAGCAGCCAAGATGGGCGGAGCGGGGGGCGCACAGATACGCAGTATTTT
few,.,TRBJ2-5,TRBV7-2,CASSYRSMEGTQYF,TGTGCCAGCAGCTACCGGTCAATGGAGGGGACCCAGTACTTC
.,TRBD2,TRBJ2-1,TRBV5-1,CASSLTPSGGSSYNEQFF,TGCGCCAGCAGCTTAACTCCTAGCGGGGGCAGCTCCTACAATGAGCAGTTCTTC
.,.,TRBJ1-2,TRBV18,CASSPGWGEDYGYTF,TGTGCCAGCTCACCTGGATGGGGTGAGGACTATGGCTACACCTTC
.,TRBD1,TRBJ2-3,TRBV24-1,CATSDRTGGSEDTQYF,TGTGCCACCAGTGATAGGACAGGGGGCTCCGAAGATACGCAGTATTTT
.,.,TRBJ2-4,TRBV4-3,CASSQEGQGRNTQYF,TGCGCCAGCAGCCAAGAAGGGCAGGGAAGAAACACTCAGTACTTC
.,TRBD2,TRBJ2-1,TRBV7-3,CASSSTSGRGREQFF,TGTGCCAGCAGCTCTACTAGCGGGAGGGGCAGGGAGCAGTTCTTC
.,.,TRBJ2-2,TRBV6-1,CASTPDQGGSNTGELFF,TGTGCCAGCACCCCGGACCAAGGGGGGTCGAACACCGGGGAGCTGTTTTTT
few,TRBD1,TRBJ2-3,TRBV5-1,CASGLTGGTDTQYF,TGCGCCAGCGGATTGACAGGGGGCACAGATACGCAGTATTTT
.,TRBD1,TRBJ2-7,TRBV20-1,CSAGHGGQGKGEQYF,TGCAGTGCTGGTCATGGAGGACAGGGAAAGGGCGAGCAGTACTTC
.,.,TRBJ1-3,TRBV7-6,CASSLAGGDGNTIYF,TGTGCCAGCAGCTTAGCAGGGGGGGACGGAAACACCATATATTTT
.,.,TRBJ2-7,TRBV20-1,CSAEGHTSSYEQYF,TGCAGTGCTGAGGGACACACTAGCTCCTACGAGCAGTACTTC
.,TRBD2,TRBJ2-7,TRBV20-1,CSALSGTCGRASRREQYF,TGCAGTGCTCTGTCCGGGACTTGCGGGAGGGCCAGTCGACGCGAGCAGTACTTC
few,.,TRBJ2-7,TRBV20-1,CSAVDRPYEQYF,TGCAGTGCAGTAGACAGGCCCTACGAGCAGTACTTC
.,.,TRBJ2-3,TRBV21-1,CASSKERGHPGTDTQYF,TGTGCCAGCAGCAAAGAAAGAGGACACCCGGGGACAGATACGCAGTATTTT
few,.,TRBJ2-7,TRBV7-2,CASSLLTDYNEQYF,TGTGCCAGCAGCCTCCTGACAGATTACAATGAGCAGTACTTC
few,.,TRBJ2-5,TRBV10-3,CAIRVKTQYF,TGTGCCATCAGGGTAAAGACCCAGTACTTC
.,TRBD2,TRBJ2-4,TRBV9,CASSRGLAGGSGNIQYF,TGTGCCAGCAGCCGGGGACTAGCGGGAGGTTCAGGGAACATTCAGTACTTC
.,TRBD2,TRBJ2-5,TRBV20-1,CSAILRASGNQETQYF,TGCAGTGCTATCCTCCGCGCTAGCGGAAACCAAGAGACCCAGTACTTC
.,.,TRBJ1-5,TRBV2,CASKGVRQVDQPQHF,TGTGCCAGCAAGGGAGTTCGACAGGTGGATCAGCCCCAGCATTTT
few,TRBD2,TRBJ2-1,TRBV20-1,CSAGTSSNEQFF,TGCAGTGCTGGGACTAGCAGCAATGAGCAGTTCTTC
.,TRBD1,TRBJ2-7,TRBV6-2/TRBV6-3,CASRQQGGEQYF,TGTGCCAGCAGGCAACAGGGGGGCGAGCAGTACTTC
many,.,TRBJ2-4,TRBV7-2,CASSVGPTNIQYF,TGTGCCAGCAGCGTGGGACCCACGAACATTCAGTACTTC
many,.,TRBJ1-2,TRBV28,CASSGAGLGRGNYGYTF,TGTGCCAGCAGTGGGGCCGGCTTGGGCAGGGGAAACTATGGCTACACCTTC
.,.,TRBJ2-3,TRBV24-1,CATSRAASPASTDTQYF,TGTGCCACCAGTCGAGCAGCATCCCCTGCTAGCACAGATACGCAGTATTTT
.,.,TRBJ2-5,TRBV19,CASSAETPPGQETQYF,TGTGCCAGTAGTGCGGAGACCCCGCCGGGCCAAGAGACCCAGTACTTC